This TCR beta chain was observed in a study of blood T cells in healthy people across ages. Study results and caveats: Diversity was estimated from one million T cells, and these estimates were considered underestimates.

As to this clonotype: The antigen remains unidentified.

The V gene lost 4 bases and the J gene lost 7 bases, with 16 bases spanning the gap. CDR1 and CDR2 from the germline V gene are MDHEN and SYDVKM. This CDR3 region has 14 residues. Combining a sample-barcoded 5' primer with a J-beta primer mix, a second PCR ran for about 6 to 12 cycles. MiXCR was run by TCRdb on the 5' RACE reads, yielding one entry per CDR3 protein. The sample carries 500,000 to 600,000 distinct CDR3 sequences, 27% recorded once. The V and J genes are TRBV28 and TRBJ1-2; weak D call: TRBD1 (6 bases). The clonotype was recovered from a woman aged 70-85 years in good health. The sample consisted of blood. DNA for the CDR3: TGTGCCAGCAGTTCCCCCGGGGGGGCGCCTGGCTACACCTTC. Translating it yields CASSSPGGAPGYTF.